The rows below give T cell receptor beta chains drawn from one sample of a study of cytomegalovirus exposure and HLA in healthy donors. Profiled with immunoSEQ multiplex PCR; TCRdb holds only in-frame clones, not every one. This table holds 140,000 or so clones, around 90% found once. Sequencing was carried out using PBMCs. The receptors were sampled from a man between 18 and 29 years old in good health and CMV-seropositive. The CDR3 runs from the conserved cysteine through the conserved F or W. The D gene is left open where the match is weak. The size of a clone is reported for some rows only, either as once, few or many, or as a class for expanded clones.

J | size | V | D | DNA | CDR3
TRBJ1-1 | NA | TRBV7-9 | NA | TGTGCCAGCAGCTTATCACGGTTCTCGAACACTGAAGCTTTCTTT | CASSLSRFSNTEAFF
TRBJ2-2 | few | TRBV30 | TRBD1 | TGTGCTCAGGGACAGGGTGTTTGGTCCGGGGAGCTGTTTTTT | CAQGQGVWSGELFF
TRBJ1-2 | NA | TRBV28 | TRBD1 | TGTGCCAGCAGTTTGGGACAGGGATCCCCTCGATATGGCTACACCTTC | CASSLGQGSPRYGYTF
TRBJ1-1 | NA | TRBV5-6 | NA | TGTGCCAGCAGCTTGACGGTCCATCGGAGGGTCCACACTGAAGCTTTCTTT | CASSLTVHRRVHTEAFF
TRBJ2-2 | once | TRBV19 | TRBD2 | TGTGCCAGTAGTAGGCTTGGCCCATCCGGGCTAGCGGGAGGAACCGGGGAGCTGTTTTTT | CASSRLGPSGLAGGTGELFF
TRBJ1-2 | NA | TRBV5-1 | TRBD1 | TGCGCCAGCAGCTACGGACAGGGTGCCCTTTCGGGCTACACCTTC | CASSYGQGALSGYTF
TRBJ2-7 | NA | TRBV7-8 | TRBD2 | TGTGCCAGCAGCCAAGGGACTAGCGGGGGGCCTTCCTACGAGCAGTACTTC | CASSQGTSGGPSYEQYF
TRBJ2-7 | NA | TRBV4-1 | NA | TGCGCCAGCAGCCCGCGGGACGGGAACTACGAGCAGTACTTC | CASSPRDGNYEQYF
TRBJ1-1 | NA | TRBV29-1 | TRBD1 | TGCAGCGTCTCCGGGACAGACACGATGAACACTGAAGCTTTCTTT | CSVSGTDTMNTEAFF
TRBJ1-2 | NA | TRBV5-1 | NA | TGCGCCAGCAGCACGGGTTACTATGGCTACACCTTC | CASSTGYYGYTF
TRBJ1-3 | NA | TRBV19 | NA | TGTGCCAGTAGTATACAGGGCGGAAACACCATATATTTT | CASSIQGGNTIYF
TRBJ1-5 | NA | TRBV4-1 | NA | TGCGCCAGCAGCCAAGGCGGGGGCAGCAATCAGCCCCAGCATTTT | CASSQGGGSNQPQHF
TRBJ1-2 | NA | TRBV5-1 | TRBD1 | TGCGCCAGCAGCGAACCACAGGGGGAAAAGAATGGCTACACCTTC | CASSEPQGEKNGYTF
TRBJ2-7 | NA | TRBV28 | NA | TGTGCCAGCAGCCGATCGGGGTCCTACGAGCAGTACTTC | CASSRSGSYEQYF
TRBJ2-1 | NA | TRBV7-8 | NA | TGTGCCAGCAGCTTAGGACAGCGGGCTTACAATGAGCAGTTCTTC | CASSLGQRAYNEQFF
TRBJ1-2 | NA | TRBV6-4 | TRBD1 | TGTGCCAGCAGGGTGACAGGGGAAGGCAACTATGGCTACACCTTC | CASRVTGEGNYGYTF
TRBJ2-7 | once | TRBV5-1 | TRBD1 | TGCGCCAGCAGCTTGGAAGGGACAGGAGACTACGAGCAGTACTTC | CASSLEGTGDYEQYF
TRBJ1-1 | NA | TRBV6-6 | NA | TGTGCCAGCAGAGGACCTACAGGGCAGGACACTGAAGCTTTCTTT | CASRGPTGQDTEAFF
TRBJ2-1 | NA | TRBV18 | TRBD1 | TGTGCCAGCTCACCATGGACAGGGTTGAGGAATGAGCAGTTCTTC | CASSPWTGLRNEQFF
TRBJ1-4 | NA | TRBV5-1 | NA | TGCGCCAGCAGCTTCAACGACCCTGAGAGGGAAAAACTGTTTTTT | CASSFNDPEREKLFF
TRBJ1-1 | NA | TRBV13 | NA | TGTGCCAGCAGCTTTTGGGGCAGCACTGAAGCTTTCTTT | CASSFWGSTEAFF
TRBJ2-5 | NA | TRBV19 | TRBD1 | TGTGCCAGTAGTGCCGGGACAGAAGAGACCCAGTACTTC | CASSAGTEETQYF
TRBJ2-1 | NA | TRBV6-5 | TRBD2 | TGTGCCAGCAGCCCCCTAGCGGGAGCAGTCAATGAGCAGTTCTTC | CASSPLAGAVNEQFF
TRBJ1-5 | NA | TRBV6-1 | NA | TGTGCCAGCAGTGAACTCAGGGTGGGTCAGCCCCAGCATTTT | CASSELRVGQPQHF
TRBJ2-1 | NA | TRBV5-1 | TRBD2 | TGCGCCAGCAGTCCTCCCGGATTTGCGGGAGGGCCAGGGGGTGCTGAGCAGTTCTTC | CASSPPGFAGGPGGAEQFF
TRBJ1-2 | NA | TRBV2 | TRBD1 | TGTGCCAGCGATACCGGGACAGGTTATGGCTACACCTTC | CASDTGTGYGYTF
TRBJ2-5 | NA | TRBV11-2 | TRBD2 | TGTGCCAGCAGCTCCATAGCGGGGGGGACCCAGTACTTC | CASSSIAGGTQYF
TRBJ2-7 | NA | TRBV7-9 | NA | TGTGCCAGCAGCTTGGGACAATCCGCCTACGAGCAGTACTTC | CASSLGQSAYEQYF
TRBJ2-4 | NA | TRBV9 | NA | TGTGCCAGCAGCCAGGGGCCGAGTAACGTTCAGTACTTC | CASSQGPSNVQYF
TRBJ2-7 | NA | TRBV5-1 | TRBD1 | TGCGCCAGTCGGGACAGTTCCTACGAGCAGTACTTC | CASRDSSYEQYF
TRBJ1-2 | NA | TRBV18 | TRBD1 | TGTGCCAGCCAAGACAGGGGCCACGGGACGGGTGGCTACACCTTC | CASQDRGHGTGGYTF
TRBJ2-5 | NA | TRBV14 | TRBD2 | TGTGCCAGCAGCCAAGAAAGCGGGGACCTTTGGGGTACCCTTAGGACCCAGTACTTC | CASSQESGDLWGTLRTQYF
TRBJ1-4 | few | TRBV6-1 | NA | TGTGCCAGCAGTGAAGCAGCGACGGGAAATGAAAAACTGTTTTTT | CASSEAATGNEKLFF
TRBJ1-1 | few | TRBV4-2 | NA | TGTGCCAGCAGTGACAGGATGAACACTGAAGCTTTCTTT | CASSDRMNTEAFF
TRBJ1-1 | NA | TRBV4-1 | NA | TGCGCCAAGCCGGGACAAGTCGGAACTGAAGCTTTCTTT | CAKPGQVGTEAFF